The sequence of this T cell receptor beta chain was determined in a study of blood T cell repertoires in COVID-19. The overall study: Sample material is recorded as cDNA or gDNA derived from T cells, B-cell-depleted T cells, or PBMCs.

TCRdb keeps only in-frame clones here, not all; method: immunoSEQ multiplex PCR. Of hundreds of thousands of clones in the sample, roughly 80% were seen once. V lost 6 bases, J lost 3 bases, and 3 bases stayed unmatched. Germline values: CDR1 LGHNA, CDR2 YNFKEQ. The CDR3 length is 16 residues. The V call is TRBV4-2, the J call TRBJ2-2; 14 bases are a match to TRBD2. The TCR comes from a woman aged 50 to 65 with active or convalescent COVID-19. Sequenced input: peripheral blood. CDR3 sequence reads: CASRQTSGRDTGELFF. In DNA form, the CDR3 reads TGTGCCAGCAGACAGACTAGCGGGAGGGACACCGGGGAGCTGTTTTTT.